This T cell receptor (beta chain) was observed in a study of vaccination effects on CD4 cells after COVID-19. Whole-study findings and limits: Marked clonal contraction of infection- and vaccine-induced clones was seen late after vaccination.

Some clones are missing from TCRdb's copy, which holds only in-frame ones; the method was immunoSEQ multiplex PCR. This table has about 27,000 clones, about three quarters appearing once. Ahead of sequencing, the ViraFEST assay grew antigen-specific CD4+ T cells using viral peptide pools. Culturing for 10 days preceded CD4+ T cell isolation. SARS-CoV-2 infection was confirmed by PCR in the person between March and December 2020. Supplemented with 8.5 to 10 IU/ml IL-2 and roughly 10 ug/ml peptides, around 2 million PBMC per well were kept in culture. Replacing half the medium with IL-2 medium was done on days 3 and 7. As concerns this clone: Its antigen is currently unknown.

Germline lookup yields CDR1 MNHEY and CDR2 SMNVEV (reference sequence). The junction had 3 bases not matched to a gene; V was cut back by 4 bases and J by 4 bases. This CDR3 has 13 residues. The V gene is TRBV27, the J gene TRBJ1-2, with 7 bases that match TRBD1. The specimen comprised CD4+ T cells from PBMCs cultured with HCoV-NL63 spike peptides, sampled before COVID-19 vaccination. The receptor was derived from a human donor who had a prior SARS-CoV-2 infection. CDR3 sequence reads: CASSYRQGYGYTF. In DNA, the CDR3 is TGTGCCAGCAGTTACAGACAGGGCTATGGCTACACCTTC.